The rows below give T cell receptor beta chains drawn from one sample of a study of spatial heterogeneity in lung cancer. Each CDR3 protein is one row after TCRdb ran MiXCR on the 5' RACE reads. The sample consists of about 10,000 distinct CDR3 sequences, 6.1% of them appearing once. The source was normal lung tissue next to the tumor, collected at surgery. The receptors originated from a male donor with early-stage non-small cell lung cancer. CDR3s include the opening cysteine and the closing phenylalanine or tryptophan. The listing skips clone size in some rows; elsewhere it reads once, few, many or a size class.

clone_size: many
v_call: TRBV7-3
j_call: TRBJ1-1
cdr3_aa: CASSLTQGANTEAFF

clone_size: .
v_call: TRBV6-6
j_call: TRBJ2-5
cdr3_aa: CASTVPPGETQYF

clone_size: many
v_call: TRBV6-2/TRBV6-3
j_call: TRBJ2-1
cdr3_aa: CASRPLAGGGNEQFF

clone_size: many
v_call: TRBV19
j_call: TRBJ2-3
cdr3_aa: CASRRTGTGQTDTQYF

clone_size: medium-sized
v_call: TRBV20-1
j_call: TRBJ2-2
cdr3_aa: CSAREEVRESNTGELFF

clone_size: .
v_call: TRBV12-3/TRBV12-4
j_call: TRBJ2-5
cdr3_aa: CVSTPRPTETQYF

clone_size: medium-sized
v_call: TRBV30
j_call: TRBJ1-1
cdr3_aa: CAWSIGRTEAFF

clone_size: many
v_call: TRBV6-5
j_call: TRBJ2-7
cdr3_aa: CASSYSRSTRVEQYF

clone_size: many
v_call: TRBV5-5
j_call: TRBJ2-5
cdr3_aa: CASSLTGVETQYF

clone_size: .
v_call: TRBV12-3/TRBV12-4
j_call: TRBJ2-7
cdr3_aa: CASSLGGRLPYEQYF

clone_size: many
v_call: TRBV29-1
j_call: TRBJ2-5
cdr3_aa: CSVPGLRDGGTQYF

clone_size: many
v_call: TRBV2
j_call: TRBJ2-7
cdr3_aa: CASQRQGNEQYF

clone_size: few
v_call: TRBV7-2
j_call: TRBJ2-3
cdr3_aa: CASNRDYNTDTQYF

clone_size: many
v_call: TRBV6-1
j_call: TRBJ2-1
cdr3_aa: CASNSGNNEQFF

clone_size: .
v_call: TRBV11-2
j_call: TRBJ2-1
cdr3_aa: CASSLEELSEQFF

clone_size: .
v_call: TRBV5-6
j_call: TRBJ2-3
cdr3_aa: CASRTRQGRTDTQYF

clone_size: many
v_call: TRBV7-9
j_call: TRBJ2-1
cdr3_aa: CASSVTGLAGEQFF

clone_size: many
v_call: TRBV6-5
j_call: TRBJ2-7
cdr3_aa: CASSRAGGGTYEQYF

clone_size: many
v_call: TRBV16
j_call: TRBJ2-1
cdr3_aa: CASSLAGIFNEQFF

clone_size: medium-sized
v_call: TRBV9
j_call: TRBJ1-5
cdr3_aa: CASSAGAAPQPQHF

clone_size: few
v_call: TRBV20-1
j_call: TRBJ1-5
cdr3_aa: CSASPDMKPQHF

clone_size: many
v_call: TRBV2
j_call: TRBJ2-5
cdr3_aa: CASSIRQEEETQYF